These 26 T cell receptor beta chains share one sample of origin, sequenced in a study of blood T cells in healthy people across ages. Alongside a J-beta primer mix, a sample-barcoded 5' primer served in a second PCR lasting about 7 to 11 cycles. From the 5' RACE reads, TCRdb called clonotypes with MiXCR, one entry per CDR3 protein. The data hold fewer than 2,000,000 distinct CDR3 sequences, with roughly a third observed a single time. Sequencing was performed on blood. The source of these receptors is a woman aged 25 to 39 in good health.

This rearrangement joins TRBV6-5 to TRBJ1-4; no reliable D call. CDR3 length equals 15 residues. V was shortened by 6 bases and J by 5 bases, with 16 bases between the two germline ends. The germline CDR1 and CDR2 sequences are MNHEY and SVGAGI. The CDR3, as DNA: TGTGCCAGCAGACGGGCCTTTGGAGGAAATGAAAAACTGTTTTTT. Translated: CASRRAFGGNEKLFF.

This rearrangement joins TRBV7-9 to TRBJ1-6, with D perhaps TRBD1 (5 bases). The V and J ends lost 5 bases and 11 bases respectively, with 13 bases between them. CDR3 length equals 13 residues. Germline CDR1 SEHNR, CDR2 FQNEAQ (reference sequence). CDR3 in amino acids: CASSPDSQAPLHF. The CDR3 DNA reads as TGTGCCAGCAGCCCCGACAGCCAAGCACCCCTCCACTTT.

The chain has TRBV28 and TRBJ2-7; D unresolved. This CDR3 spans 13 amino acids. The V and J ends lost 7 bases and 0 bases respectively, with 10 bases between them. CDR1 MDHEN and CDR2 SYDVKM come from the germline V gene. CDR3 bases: TGTGCCAGCACGGGCGCCAGCTCCTACGAGCAGTACTTC. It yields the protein CASTGASSYEQYF.

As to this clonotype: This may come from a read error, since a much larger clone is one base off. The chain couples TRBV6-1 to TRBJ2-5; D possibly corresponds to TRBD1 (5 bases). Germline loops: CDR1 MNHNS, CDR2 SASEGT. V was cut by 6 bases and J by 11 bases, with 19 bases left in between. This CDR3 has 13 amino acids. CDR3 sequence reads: CASRQGWNYKQYF. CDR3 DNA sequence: TGTGCCAGCAGGCAGGGTTGGAACTACAAGCAGTACTTC.

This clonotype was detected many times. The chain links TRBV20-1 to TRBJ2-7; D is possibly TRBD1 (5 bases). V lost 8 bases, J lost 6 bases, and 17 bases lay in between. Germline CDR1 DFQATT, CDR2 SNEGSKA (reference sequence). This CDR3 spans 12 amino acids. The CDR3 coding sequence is TGCAGTCCGAGTCAGCAGGGCCGCGAGCAGTACTTC. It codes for CSPSQQGREQYF.

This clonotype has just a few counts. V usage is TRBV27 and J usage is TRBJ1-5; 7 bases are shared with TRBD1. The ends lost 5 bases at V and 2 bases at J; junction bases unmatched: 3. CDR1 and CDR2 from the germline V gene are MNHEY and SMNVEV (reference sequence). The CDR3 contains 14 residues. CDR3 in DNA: TGTGCCAGCAGTAAAGGGGGCGGCAATCAGCCCCAGCATTTT. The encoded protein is CASSKGGGNQPQHF.

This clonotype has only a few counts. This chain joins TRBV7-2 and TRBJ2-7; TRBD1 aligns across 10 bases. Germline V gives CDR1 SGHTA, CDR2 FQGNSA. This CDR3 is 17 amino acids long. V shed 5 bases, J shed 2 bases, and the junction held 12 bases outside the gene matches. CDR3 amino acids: CASSRGQGEGRAYEQYF. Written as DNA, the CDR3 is TGTGCCAGCAGCCGAGGACAGGGGGAAGGACGGGCCTACGAGCAGTACTTC. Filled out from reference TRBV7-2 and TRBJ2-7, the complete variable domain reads GAGVSQSPSNKVTEKGKDVELRCDPISGHTALYWYRQSLGQGLEFLIYFQGNSAPDKSGLPSDRFSAERTGGSVSTLTIQRTQQEDSAVYLCASSRGQGEGRAYEQYFGPGTRLTVT.

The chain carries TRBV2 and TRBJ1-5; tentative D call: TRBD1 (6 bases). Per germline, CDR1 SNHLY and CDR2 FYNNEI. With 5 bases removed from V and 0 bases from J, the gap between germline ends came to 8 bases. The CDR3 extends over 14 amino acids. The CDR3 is CASSTGHSNQPQHF. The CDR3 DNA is TGTGCCAGCAGTACAGGGCATAGCAATCAGCCCCAGCATTTT. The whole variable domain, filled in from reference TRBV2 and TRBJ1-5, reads EPEVTQTPSHQVTQMGQEVILRCVPISNHLYFYWYRQILGQKVEFLVSFYNNEISEKSEIFDDQFSVERPDGSNFTLKIRSTKLEDSAMYFCASSTGHSNQPQHFGDGTRLSIL.

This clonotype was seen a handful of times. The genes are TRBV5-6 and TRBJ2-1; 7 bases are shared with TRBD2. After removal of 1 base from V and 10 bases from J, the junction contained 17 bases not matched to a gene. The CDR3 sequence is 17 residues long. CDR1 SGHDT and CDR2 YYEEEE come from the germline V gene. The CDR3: CASSLKVSASGSREQFF. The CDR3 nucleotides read TGTGCCAGCAGCTTGAAAGTTTCGGCTAGCGGCTCTCGAGAGCAGTTCTTC.

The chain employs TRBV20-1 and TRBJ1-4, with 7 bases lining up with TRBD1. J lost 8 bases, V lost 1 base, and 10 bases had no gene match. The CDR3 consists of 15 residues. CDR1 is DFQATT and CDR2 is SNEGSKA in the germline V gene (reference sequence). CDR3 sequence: CSARARQGIEEKLFF. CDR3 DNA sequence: TGCAGTGCTAGAGCCCGACAGGGTATAGAGGAAAAACTGTTTTTT.

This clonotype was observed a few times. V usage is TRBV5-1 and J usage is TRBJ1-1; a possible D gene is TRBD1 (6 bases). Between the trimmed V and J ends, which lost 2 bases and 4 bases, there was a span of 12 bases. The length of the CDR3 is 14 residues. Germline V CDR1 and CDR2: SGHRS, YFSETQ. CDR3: CASSFRGESTEAFF. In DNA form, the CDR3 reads TGCGCCAGCAGCTTCAGGGGTGAGAGCACTGAAGCTTTCTTT.

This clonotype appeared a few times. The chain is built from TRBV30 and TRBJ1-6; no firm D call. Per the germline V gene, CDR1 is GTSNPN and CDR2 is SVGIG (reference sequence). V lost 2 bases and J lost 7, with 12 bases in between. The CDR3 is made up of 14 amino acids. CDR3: CAWSYGSLNSPLHF. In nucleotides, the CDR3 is TGTGCCTGGAGTTACGGGAGCCTGAATTCACCCCTCCACTTT.

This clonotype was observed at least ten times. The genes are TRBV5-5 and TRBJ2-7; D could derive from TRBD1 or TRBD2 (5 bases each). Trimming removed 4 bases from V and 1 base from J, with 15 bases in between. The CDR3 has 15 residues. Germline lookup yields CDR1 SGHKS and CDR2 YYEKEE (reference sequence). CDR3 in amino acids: CASSPLAGTSYEQYF. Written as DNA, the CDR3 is TGTGCCAGCAGCCCGCTCGCTGGGACGTCCTACGAGCAGTACTTC.

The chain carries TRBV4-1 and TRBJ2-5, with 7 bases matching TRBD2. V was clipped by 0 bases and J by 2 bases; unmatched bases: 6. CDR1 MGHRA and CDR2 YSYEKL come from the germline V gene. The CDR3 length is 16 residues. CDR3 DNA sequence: TGCGCCAGCAGCCAAGATAGAAGCGGGGAACAAGAGACCCAGTACTTC. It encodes CASSQDRSGEQETQYF.

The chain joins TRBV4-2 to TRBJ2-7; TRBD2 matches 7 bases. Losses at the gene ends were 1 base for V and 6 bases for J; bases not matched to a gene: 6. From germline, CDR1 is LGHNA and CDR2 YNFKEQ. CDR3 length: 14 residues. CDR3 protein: CASSQGAAGAEQYF. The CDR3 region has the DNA TGTGCCAGCAGCCAAGGAGCGGCGGGAGCCGAGCAGTACTTC.

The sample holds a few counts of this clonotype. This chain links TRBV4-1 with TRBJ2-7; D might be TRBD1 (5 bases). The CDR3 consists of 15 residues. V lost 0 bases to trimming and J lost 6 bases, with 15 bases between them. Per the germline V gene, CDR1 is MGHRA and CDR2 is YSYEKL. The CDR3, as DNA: TGCGCCAGCAGCCAAGAGCCAGGGAAAAAGTGCGAGCAGTACTTC. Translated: CASSQEPGKKCEQYF.

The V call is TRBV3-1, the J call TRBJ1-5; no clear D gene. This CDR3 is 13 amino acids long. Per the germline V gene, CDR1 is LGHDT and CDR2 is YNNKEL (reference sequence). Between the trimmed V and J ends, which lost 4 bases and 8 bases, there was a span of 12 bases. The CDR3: CASSPNPLEPQHF. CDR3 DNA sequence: TGTGCCAGCAGCCCCAACCCCTTAGAGCCCCAGCATTTT.

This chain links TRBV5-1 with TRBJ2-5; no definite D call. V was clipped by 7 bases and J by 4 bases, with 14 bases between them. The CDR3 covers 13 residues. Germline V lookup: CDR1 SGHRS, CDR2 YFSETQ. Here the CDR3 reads CASAKLPGETQYF. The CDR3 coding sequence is TGCGCCAGCGCTAAACTACCGGGAGAGACCCAGTACTTC.

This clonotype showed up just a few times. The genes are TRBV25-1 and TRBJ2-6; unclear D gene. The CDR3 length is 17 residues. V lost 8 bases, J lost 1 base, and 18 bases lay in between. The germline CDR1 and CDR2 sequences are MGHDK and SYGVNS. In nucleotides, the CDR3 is TGTGCCAGCGGTCGTAAGGGAATCCCATCTGGGGCCAACGTCCTGACTTTC. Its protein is CASGRKGIPSGANVLTF.

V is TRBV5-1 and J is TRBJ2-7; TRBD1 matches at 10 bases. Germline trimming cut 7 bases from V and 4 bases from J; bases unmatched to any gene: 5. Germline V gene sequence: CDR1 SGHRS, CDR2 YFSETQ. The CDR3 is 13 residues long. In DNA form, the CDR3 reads TGCGCCAGCGGTGGGGACAGGGGTTACGAGCAGTACTTC. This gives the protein CASGGDRGYEQYF.

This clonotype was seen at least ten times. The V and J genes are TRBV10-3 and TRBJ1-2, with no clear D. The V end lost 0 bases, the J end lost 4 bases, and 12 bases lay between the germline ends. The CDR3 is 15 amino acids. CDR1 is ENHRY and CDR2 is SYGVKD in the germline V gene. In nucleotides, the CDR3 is TGTGCCATCAGTGAGTCCGAAACAGATGTCTATGGCTACACCTTC. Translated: CAISESETDVYGYTF.

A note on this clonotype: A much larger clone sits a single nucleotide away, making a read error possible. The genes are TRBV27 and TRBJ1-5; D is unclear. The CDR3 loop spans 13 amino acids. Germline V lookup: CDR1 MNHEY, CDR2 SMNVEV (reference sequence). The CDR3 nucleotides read TGTGCCAGCAGTTTAATCGGAAATCAGCCCCGGCATTTT. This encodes CASSLIGNQPRHF.

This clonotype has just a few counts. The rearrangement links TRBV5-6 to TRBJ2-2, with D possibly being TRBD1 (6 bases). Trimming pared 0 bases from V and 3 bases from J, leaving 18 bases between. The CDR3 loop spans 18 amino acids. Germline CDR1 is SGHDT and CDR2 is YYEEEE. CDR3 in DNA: TGTGCCAGCAGCTTGGGGAGACAGGAACCAGGGTACACCGGGGAGCTGTTTTTT. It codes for CASSLGRQEPGYTGELFF.

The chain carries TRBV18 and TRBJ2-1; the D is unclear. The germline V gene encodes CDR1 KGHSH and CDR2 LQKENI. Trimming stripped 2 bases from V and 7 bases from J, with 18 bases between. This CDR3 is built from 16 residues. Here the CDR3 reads CASSPRSAATHNEQFF. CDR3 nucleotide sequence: TGTGCCAGCTCACCAAGGTCGGCAGCGACCCATAATGAGCAGTTCTTC.

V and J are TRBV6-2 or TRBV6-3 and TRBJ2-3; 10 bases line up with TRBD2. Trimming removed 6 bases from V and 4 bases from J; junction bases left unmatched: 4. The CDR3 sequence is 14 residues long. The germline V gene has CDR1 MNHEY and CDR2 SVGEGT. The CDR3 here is CASRLAGSSDTQYF. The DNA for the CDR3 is TGTGCCAGCAGACTAGCGGGGAGTTCAGATACGCAGTATTTT.

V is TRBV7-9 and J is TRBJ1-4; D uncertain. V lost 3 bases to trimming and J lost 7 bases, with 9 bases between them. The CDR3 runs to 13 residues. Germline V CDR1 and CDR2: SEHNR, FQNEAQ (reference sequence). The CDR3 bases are TGTGCCAGCAGCTTCATCAGGAGTGAAAAACTGTTTTTT. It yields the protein CASSFIRSEKLFF.